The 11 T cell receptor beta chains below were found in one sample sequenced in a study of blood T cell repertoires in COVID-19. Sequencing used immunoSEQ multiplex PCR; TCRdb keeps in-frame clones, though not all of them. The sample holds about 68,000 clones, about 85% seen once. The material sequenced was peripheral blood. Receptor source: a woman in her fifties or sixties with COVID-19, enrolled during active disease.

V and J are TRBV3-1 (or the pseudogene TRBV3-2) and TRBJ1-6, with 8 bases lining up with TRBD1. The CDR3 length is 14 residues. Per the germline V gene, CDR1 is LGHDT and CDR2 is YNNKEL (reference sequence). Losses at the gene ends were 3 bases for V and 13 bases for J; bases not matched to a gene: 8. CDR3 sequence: CASSQTGARGPLHF. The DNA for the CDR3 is TGTGCCAGCAGCCAGACAGGGGCTAGAGGCCCCCTCCACTTT.

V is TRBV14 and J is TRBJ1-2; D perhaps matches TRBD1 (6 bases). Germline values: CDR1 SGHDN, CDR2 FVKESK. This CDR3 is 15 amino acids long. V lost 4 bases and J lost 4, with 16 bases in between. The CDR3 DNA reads TGTGCCAGCAGCCGCGGCGGACAGATCGGCTATGGCTACACCTTC. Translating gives CASSRGGQIGYGYTF.

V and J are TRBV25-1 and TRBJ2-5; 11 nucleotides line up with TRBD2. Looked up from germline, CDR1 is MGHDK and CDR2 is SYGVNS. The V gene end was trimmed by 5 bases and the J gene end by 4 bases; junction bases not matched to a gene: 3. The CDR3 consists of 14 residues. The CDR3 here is CASSLAGGVETQYF. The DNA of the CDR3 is TGTGCCAGCAGTTTAGCGGGAGGGGTAGAGACCCAGTACTTC.

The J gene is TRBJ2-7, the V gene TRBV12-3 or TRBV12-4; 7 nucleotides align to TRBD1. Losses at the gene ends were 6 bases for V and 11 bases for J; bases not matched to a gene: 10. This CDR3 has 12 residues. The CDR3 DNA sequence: TGTGCCAGCAGCCTAACCACCGGGACAGAGTACTTC. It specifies CASSLTTGTEYF.

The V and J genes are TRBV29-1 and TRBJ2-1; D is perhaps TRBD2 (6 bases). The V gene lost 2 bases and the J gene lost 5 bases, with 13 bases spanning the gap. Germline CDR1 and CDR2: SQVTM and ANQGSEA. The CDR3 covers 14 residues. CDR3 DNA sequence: TGCAGCGTTGAACGGGGGTCGGGCCACAATGAGCAGTTCTTC. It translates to CSVERGSGHNEQFF.

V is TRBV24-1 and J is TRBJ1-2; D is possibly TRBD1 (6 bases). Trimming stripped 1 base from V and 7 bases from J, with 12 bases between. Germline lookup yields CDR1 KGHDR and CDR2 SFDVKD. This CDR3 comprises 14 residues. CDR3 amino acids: CATSDFGGASGYTF. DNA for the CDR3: TGTGCCACCAGTGATTTTGGGGGGGCGAGTGGCTACACCTTC.

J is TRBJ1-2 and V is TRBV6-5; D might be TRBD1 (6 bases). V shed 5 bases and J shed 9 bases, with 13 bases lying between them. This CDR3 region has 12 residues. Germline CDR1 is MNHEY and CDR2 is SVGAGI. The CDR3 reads CASSQQGERYTF. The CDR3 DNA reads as TGTGCCAGCAGTCAACAGGGTGAGCGCTACACCTTC.

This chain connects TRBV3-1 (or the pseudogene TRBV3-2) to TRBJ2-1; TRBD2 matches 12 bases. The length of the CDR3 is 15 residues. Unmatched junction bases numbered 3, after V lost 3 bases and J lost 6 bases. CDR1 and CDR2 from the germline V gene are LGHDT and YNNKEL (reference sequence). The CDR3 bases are TGTGCCAGCAGCCAGACTAGCGGGAGTTTCAATGAGCAGTTCTTC. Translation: CASSQTSGSFNEQFF.

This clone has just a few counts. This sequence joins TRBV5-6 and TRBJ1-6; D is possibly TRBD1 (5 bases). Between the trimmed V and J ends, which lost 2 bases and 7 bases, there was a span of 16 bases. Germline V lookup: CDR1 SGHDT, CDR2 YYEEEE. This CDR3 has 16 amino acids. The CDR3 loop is CASSLLAGRENSPLHF. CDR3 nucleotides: TGTGCCAGCAGCTTATTGGCGGGACGGGAAAATTCACCCCTCCACTTT.

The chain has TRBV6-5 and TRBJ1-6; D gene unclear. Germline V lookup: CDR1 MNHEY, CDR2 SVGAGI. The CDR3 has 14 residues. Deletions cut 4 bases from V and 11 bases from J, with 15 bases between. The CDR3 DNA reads TGTGCCAGCAGTTTCGTAGCTCGGTTGACACCCCTCCACTTT. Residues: CASSFVARLTPLHF.

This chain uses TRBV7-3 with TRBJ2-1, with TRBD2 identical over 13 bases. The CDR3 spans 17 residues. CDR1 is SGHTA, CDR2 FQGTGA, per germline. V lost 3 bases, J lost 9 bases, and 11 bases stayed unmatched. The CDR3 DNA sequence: TGTGCCAGCAGCTTCTTACCGACTAGCGGGAGGTCTAGTGAGCAGTTCTTC. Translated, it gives CASSFLPTSGRSSEQFF.